This passage covers 7 T cell receptor beta chains from one sample sequenced in a study of shared clonotypes between healthy human individuals. The data were produced by immunoSEQ multiplex PCR, yet TCRdb's version contains in-frame clones alone and is incomplete. This sample has about a million clones, with approximately 72% found just once. Material: memory CD4+ T cells sorted from blood. The subset denotes: CD45RA-negative fraction. The receptors were sampled from a man aged 18 to 30 in good health.

DNA of the CDR3: TGTGCCAGCAGCTTATGTGAGGTAAACAGAAACAATCAGCCCCAGCATTTT. As protein: CASSLCEVNRNNQPQHF. This chain links TRBV11-3 with TRBJ1-5; D remains unclear. CDR1 is SGHNT, CDR2 YENEEA, per germline. The CDR3 contains 17 residues. V was trimmed by 2 bases and J by 3 bases, leaving 17 bases between them. Based on the CDR3 plus reference TRBV11-3 and TRBJ1-5, the full variable domain is EAGVVQSPRYKIIEKKQPVAFWCNPISGHNTLYWYLQNLGQGPELLIRYENEEAVDDSQLPKDRFSAERLKGVDSTLKIQPAELGDSAVYLCASSLCEVNRNNQPQHFGDGTRLSIL.

The chain joins TRBV6-5 to TRBJ1-2, with D maybe TRBD1 (6 bases). Trimming took off 0 bases at V and 4 bases at J, with 12 bases between the two ends. Per germline, CDR1 MNHEY and CDR2 SVGAGI. CDR3 length: 15 amino acids. The CDR3 sequence is CASSYSGKGGYGYTF. Here the CDR3 DNA reads TGTGCCAGCAGTTACTCCGGGAAAGGGGGCTATGGCTACACCTTC.

Here the CDR3 reads CASSLGLYTGAHEQYF. CDR3 in DNA: TGCGCCAGCAGCTTGGGTCTATACACCGGCGCCCACGAGCAGTACTTC. The chain employs TRBV5-1 and TRBJ2-7; no definite D call. V shed 0 bases and J shed 5 bases, with 18 bases lying between them. CDR1 is SGHRS, CDR2 YFSETQ, per germline. This CDR3 is built from 16 residues.

The chain links TRBV4-3 to TRBJ2-1; possibly TRBD1 for D (5 bases). CDR1 LGHNA and CDR2 YSLEER come from the germline V gene. This CDR3 is built from 15 residues. V shed 4 bases and J shed 1 base, with 11 bases lying between them. The CDR3 nucleotides are TGCGCCAGCAGCCCCAGGGTCACATCCTACAATGAGCAGTTCTTC. The encoded protein is CASSPRVTSYNEQFF.

The gene calls are TRBV7-2 and TRBJ2-7; D not resolved. This CDR3 has 14 residues. Trimming cost V 5 bases and J 6 bases, with 17 bases left between them. The germline V gene encodes CDR1 SGHTA and CDR2 FQGNSA. This CDR3 is CASSGRLLWGEQYF. Here the CDR3 DNA reads TGTGCCAGCAGCGGACGCCTGCTCTGGGGCGAGCAGTACTTC.

This chain connects TRBV19 to TRBJ1-1, with D possibly being TRBD1 (5 bases). Germline values: CDR1 LNHDA, CDR2 SQIVND (reference sequence). The V and J ends lost 5 bases and 3 bases respectively, with 19 bases between them. This CDR3 is built from 16 residues. The CDR3 DNA sequence: TGTGCCAGTAGTTCAATCGGGGCAGGGATGGACACTGAAGCTTTCTTT. Translation: CASSSIGAGMDTEAFF.

This clone was picked up a small number of times. Distinct nucleotide sequences in the sample also encode this CDR3. The rearrangement links TRBV18 to TRBJ2-7; unclear D gene. V gave up 0 bases and J gave up 2 bases, with 5 bases separating them. The CDR3 length is 13 residues. Germline-derived CDR1 and CDR2 are KGHSH and LQKENI. In nucleotides, the CDR3 is TGTGCCAGCTCACCACCAGGGACCTACGAGCAGTACTTC. Its protein is CASSPPGTYEQYF.